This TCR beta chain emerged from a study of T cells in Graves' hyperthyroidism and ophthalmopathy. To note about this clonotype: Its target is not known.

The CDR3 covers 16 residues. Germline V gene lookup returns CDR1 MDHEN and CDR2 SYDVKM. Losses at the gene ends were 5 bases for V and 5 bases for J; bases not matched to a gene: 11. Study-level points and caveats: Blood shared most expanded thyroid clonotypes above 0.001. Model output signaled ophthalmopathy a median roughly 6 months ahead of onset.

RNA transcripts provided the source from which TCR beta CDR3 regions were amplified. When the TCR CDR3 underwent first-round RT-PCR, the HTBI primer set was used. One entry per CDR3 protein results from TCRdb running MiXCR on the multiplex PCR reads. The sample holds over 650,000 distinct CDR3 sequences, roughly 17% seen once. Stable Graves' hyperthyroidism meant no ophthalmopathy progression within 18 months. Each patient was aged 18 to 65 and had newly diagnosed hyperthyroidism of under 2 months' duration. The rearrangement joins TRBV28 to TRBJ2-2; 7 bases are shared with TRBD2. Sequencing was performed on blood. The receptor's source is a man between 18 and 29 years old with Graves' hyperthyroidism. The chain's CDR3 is CASSASSGGGTGELFF. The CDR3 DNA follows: TGTGCCAGCAGTGCCTCATCGGGGGGAGGGACCGGGGAGCTGTTTTTT.